The 24 T cell receptor beta chains reported below all come from one sample, sequenced in a study of early T cells in non-severe SARS-CoV-2 infection. TCRdb processed the 5' RACE reads anew with MiXCR; each CDR3 protein has one entry. Seen here are around 30,000 distinct CDR3 sequences, roughly 4.1% observed once, and the top ten hold approximately 4.7%. The source material was whole blood. These receptors were obtained from an adult who was a healthcare worker with PCR-confirmed SARS-CoV-2 infection or an uninfected control (not recorded which).

At least ten counts were recorded for this clonotype. The chain recombines TRBV28 with TRBJ2-7; no clear D gene. The CDR3 extends over 15 amino acids. V shed 7 bases and J shed 2 bases, with 18 bases lying between them. Looked up from germline, CDR1 is MDHEN and CDR2 is SYDVKM. The CDR3 protein is CASTNPTAITYEQYF. CDR3 bases: TGTGCCAGCACCAACCCTACAGCTATTACCTACGAGCAGTACTTC.

This clonotype was observed at least ten times. The chain couples TRBV14 to TRBJ2-6, with 11 bases lining up with TRBD2. The germline gives CDR1 SGHDN, CDR2 FVKESK. The V segment lost 1 base and the J segment 0 bases; nucleotides outside the gene matches: 5. CDR3 length: 19 amino acids. The CDR3 spells CASSQGLAGGSSGANVLTF. The CDR3 DNA is TGTGCCAGCAGCCAAGGGCTAGCGGGAGGTTCCTCTGGGGCCAACGTCCTGACTTTC.

In regard to this clonotype: A read error may produce the germline difference seen at one junction end. The V call is TRBV12-3 or TRBV12-4, the J call TRBJ2-1, with 12 bases identical to TRBD2. The CDR3 is 19 residues long. The CDR3: CASSFWGLAGTSSYNEQFF. In DNA form, the CDR3 reads TGTGCTAGCAGTTTCTGGGGACTAGCGGGTACGAGCTCCTACAATGAGCAGTTCTTC.

This clonotype was seen repeatedly, ten times or more. The chain is built from TRBV29-1 and TRBJ2-1, with D unclear. V lost 1 base to trimming and J lost 5 bases, with 9 bases between them. Germline V CDR1 and CDR2: SQVTM, ANQGSEA. This CDR3 is built from 13 residues. In DNA form, the CDR3 reads TGCAGCGTTGAAGTCTGGACGGACAATGAGCAGTTCTTC. Amino acids: CSVEVWTDNEQFF.

This clonotype was detected many times. The chain couples TRBV11-2 to TRBJ2-7; 8 nucleotides align to TRBD2. Germline V gene data show CDR1 as SGHAT and CDR2 as FQNNGV. V lost 1 base to trimming and J lost 3 bases; unmatched junction nucleotides: 5. The CDR3 is 15 residues long. This CDR3 reads CASSLVLADLYEQYF. The CDR3 nucleotides are TGTGCCAGCAGCTTAGTACTAGCGGACCTCTACGAGCAGTACTTC.

The chain carries TRBV11-2 and TRBJ2-5, with TRBD1 as a possible D gene (5 bases). Per germline, CDR1 SGHAT and CDR2 FQNNGV. The CDR3 covers 14 residues. Trimming stripped 0 bases from V and 5 bases from J, with 10 bases between. CDR3 in DNA: TGTGCCAGCAGCTTAGATCGGACACCTGAGACCCAGTACTTC. It translates to CASSLDRTPETQYF.

In its sample, this clonotype was seen many times. The V call is TRBV25-1, the J call TRBJ1-3, with 8 bases lining up with TRBD1. The CDR3 has 12 amino acids. CDR1 and CDR2 (germline): MGHDK, SYGVNS. J gave up 16 bases and V 7 bases, and 12 bases lay outside the gene matches. CDR3 bases: TGTGCCAGCAAGGGGACAGGCGGGAGAAAGTATTTT. This encodes CASKGTGGRKYF.

This clonotype was seen at least ten times. This rearrangement joins TRBV19 to TRBJ2-1, with 9 bases aligning to TRBD1. V dropped 3 bases and J dropped 11; count of bases not matched to a gene: 5. The germline V gene has CDR1 LNHDA and CDR2 SQIVND (reference sequence). The CDR3 loop spans 13 amino acids. DNA of the CDR3: TGTGCCAGTAGTATGGACAGGGGACGTAAGCAGTTCTTC. This translates into CASSMDRGRKQFF.

The J gene is TRBJ2-3, the V gene TRBV7-9; D is undetermined. The CDR3 consists of 13 residues. The V end lost 4 bases, the J end lost 9 bases, and 14 bases lay between the germline ends. Germline V CDR1 and CDR2: SEHNR, FQNEAQ (reference sequence). For the CDR3, the DNA is TGTGCCAGCAGCTGGGCCCGATTAGGGACGCAGTATTTT. Translated: CASSWARLGTQYF.

Only a few counts were recorded for this clonotype. This chain joins TRBV18 and TRBJ2-1; 7 bases are shared with TRBD1. J was trimmed by 3 bases and V by 3 bases; bases with no gene match: 8. The CDR3 spans 16 residues. In germline, CDR1 is KGHSH, CDR2 LQKENI. The DNA for the CDR3 is TGTGCCAGCTCACCCAACAGGGGCGCAGTCTACAATGAGCAGTTCTTC. It is translated as CASSPNRGAVYNEQFF.

This clonotype has a count of ten or more. V gene TRBV5-6 combines with J gene TRBJ2-3, with D possibly being TRBD2 (5 bases). This CDR3 comprises 13 residues. V was trimmed by 1 base and J by 3 bases, leaving 6 bases between them. Germline lookup yields CDR1 SGHDT and CDR2 YYEEEE. CDR3 bases: TGTGCCAGCAGCTTGTCGGGAACAGATACGCAGTATTTT. It specifies CASSLSGTDTQYF. Variable domain in full (rest from reference TRBV5-6 and TRBJ2-3): DAGVTQSPTHLIKTRGQQVTLRCSPKSGHDTVSWYQQALGQGPQFIFQYYEEEERQRGNFPDRFSGHQFPNYSSELNVNALLLGDSALYLCASSLSGTDTQYFGPGTRLTVL.

The rearrangement uses TRBV7-9 and TRBJ2-1; the match to TRBD2 covers 14 bases. The CDR3 is 17 residues long. V was pared by 5 bases and J by 7 bases, with 10 bases of the junction left unmatched. CDR1 is SEHNR, CDR2 FQNEAQ, per germline (reference sequence). In nucleotides, the CDR3 is TGTGCCAGCAGCCCGAAGAGACTAGCGGGAGGGGGAAATGAGCAGTTCTTC. Amino acids: CASSPKRLAGGGNEQFF.

This clonotype was detected ten times or more. An end of the junction does not agree with germline; a read error may underlie this. The V gene is TRBV6-1, the J gene TRBJ2-7, with 7 bases identical to TRBD2. CDR3 length: 12 amino acids. From germline, CDR1 is MNHNS and CDR2 SASEGT. CDR3 sequence (DNA): TGTGCCAGCAGTGAAGCGTTCCAGCGGGATCACTTC. Translated, it gives CASSEAFQRDHF.

This clonotype was seen more than once but under ten times. The chain joins TRBV20-1 to TRBJ2-4; TRBD1 aligns across 11 bases. This CDR3 is 17 amino acids long. Looked up from germline, CDR1 is DFQATT and CDR2 is SNEGSKA (reference sequence). V lost 6 bases and J lost 0; bases outside the gene matches: 10. The CDR3 sequence: CSARPGQGELAKNIQYF. The CDR3 DNA is TGCAGTGCACGACCGGGACAGGGGGAACTAGCCAAAAACATTCAGTACTTC.

This clonotype was observed many times. This chain uses TRBV20-1 with TRBJ1-4; D unclear. Trimming cost V 3 bases and J 11 bases, with 16 bases left between them. Germline lookup yields CDR1 DFQATT and CDR2 SNEGSKA (reference sequence). The CDR3 runs 13 residues. The CDR3, as DNA: TGCAGTGCTAGTGAAAGTAAAATGAGGAAACTGTTTTTT. This translates into CSASESKMRKLFF.

The CDR3: CSARVKRAYEQYF. The CDR3 DNA follows: TGCAGTGCTAGGGTAAAGAGGGCCTACGAGCAGTACTTC. This sequence joins TRBV20-1 and TRBJ2-7, with D possibly being TRBD2 (5 bases). The CDR3 has 13 amino acids. Trimming removed 3 bases at V and 2 bases at J, with 11 bases between. In germline, CDR1 is DFQATT, CDR2 SNEGSKA (reference sequence).

The sample holds many counts of this clonotype. CDR3: CASSLPGQGNTGELFF. CDR3 nucleotides: TGTGCCAGCAGTTTACCGGGACAGGGGAACACCGGGGAGCTGTTTTTT. The gene calls are TRBV28 and TRBJ2-2, with TRBD1 identical over 9 bases. CDR1 MDHEN and CDR2 SYDVKM come from the germline V gene. The CDR3 totals 16 residues. Losses at the gene ends were 2 bases for V and 1 base for J; bases not matched to a gene: 2.

This clonotype was counted at least ten times. V and J are TRBV30 and TRBJ1-2; the D is unclear. Trimming stripped 0 bases from V and 1 base from J, with 6 bases between. Germline V gene sequence: CDR1 GTSNPN, CDR2 SVGIG (reference sequence). The CDR3 is 13 amino acids. The chain's CDR3 is CAWSVRVNYGYTF. The CDR3 DNA is TGTGCCTGGAGTGTGAGAGTTAACTATGGCTACACCTTC.

This chain connects TRBV27 to TRBJ2-7; either TRBD1 or TRBD2 may fit D (7 bases each). The CDR3 has 15 residues. Germline V lookup: CDR1 MNHEY, CDR2 SMNVEV (reference sequence). Trimming shortened V by 5 bases and J by 2 bases, and 16 bases separated the two germline ends. CDR3 loop: CASSKSAGQPYEQYF. The CDR3 DNA sequence: TGTGCCAGCAGTAAGTCAGCGGGACAGCCCTACGAGCAGTACTTC.

This clonotype has more than one count but fewer than ten. The rearrangement uses TRBV12-3 or TRBV12-4 and TRBJ2-1; possible D gene TRBD1, 6 bases. The CDR3 extends over 15 amino acids. Trimming left V 1 base short and J 4 bases short, with 11 bases between. The CDR3 sequence is CASSLGDIQYNEQFF. CDR3 nucleotide sequence: TGTGCCAGCAGTTTAGGGGACATACAGTACAATGAGCAGTTCTTC.

This clonotype was detected many times. The CDR3 coding sequence is TGTGCCAGCAGCTCTAGGGGACCAGATACGCAGTATTTT. This codes for CASSSRGPDTQYF. The chain uses TRBV7-9 and TRBJ2-3; D may be TRBD1 or TRBD2 (5 bases each). The CDR3 length is 13 residues. CDR1 is SEHNR, CDR2 FQNEAQ, per germline (reference sequence). V was shortened by 4 bases and J by 4 bases, with 9 bases between the two germline ends.

The genes are TRBV7-9 and TRBJ2-3; 7 positions match TRBD1. This CDR3 has 14 residues. V shed 6 bases and J 2 bases; nucleotides not matched to a gene: 5. CDR1 SEHNR and CDR2 FQNEAQ come from the germline V gene (reference sequence). CDR3 in amino acids: CASSKGADTDTQYF. Written as DNA, the CDR3 is TGTGCCAGCAGTAAGGGGGCCGACACAGATACGCAGTATTTT.

This clonotype has at least ten counts. V is TRBV6-6 and J is TRBJ2-3; the D is unclear. Germline loops: CDR1 MNHNY, CDR2 SVGAGI (reference sequence). The CDR3 runs to 13 residues. V was pared by 4 bases and J by 5 bases, with 10 bases between. The CDR3 spells CASSLNGGDTQYF. CDR3 nucleotides: TGTGCCAGCAGTTTGAACGGTGGAGATACGCAGTATTTT.

This clonotype was seen only a few times. The chain uses TRBV6-1 and TRBJ1-4; D not resolved. The CDR3 length is 13 residues. V gave up 6 bases and J gave up 3 bases, with 8 bases separating them. The V gene's germline CDR1 is MNHNS and CDR2 SASEGT. The CDR3 reads CASRDFPNEKLFF. The DNA for the CDR3 is TGTGCCAGCAGGGACTTCCCTAATGAAAAACTGTTTTTT.